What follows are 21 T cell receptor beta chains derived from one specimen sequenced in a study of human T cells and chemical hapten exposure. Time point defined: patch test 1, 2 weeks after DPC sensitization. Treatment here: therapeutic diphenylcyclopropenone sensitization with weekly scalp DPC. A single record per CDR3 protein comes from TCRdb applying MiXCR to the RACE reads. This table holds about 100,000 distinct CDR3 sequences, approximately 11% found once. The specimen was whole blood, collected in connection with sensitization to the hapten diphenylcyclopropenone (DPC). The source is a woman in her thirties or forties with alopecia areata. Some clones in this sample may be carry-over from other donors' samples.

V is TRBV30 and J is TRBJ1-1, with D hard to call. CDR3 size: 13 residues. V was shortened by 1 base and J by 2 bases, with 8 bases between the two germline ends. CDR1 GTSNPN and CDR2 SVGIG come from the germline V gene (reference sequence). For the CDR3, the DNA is TGTGCCTGGAGTGGGAGTCTAAACACTGAAGCTTTCTTT. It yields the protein CAWSGSLNTEAFF.

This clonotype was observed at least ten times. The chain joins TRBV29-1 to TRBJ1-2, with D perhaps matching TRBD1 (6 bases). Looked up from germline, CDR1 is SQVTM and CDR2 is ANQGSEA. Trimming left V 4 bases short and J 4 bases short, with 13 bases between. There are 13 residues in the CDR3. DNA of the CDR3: TGCAGCGTTGCCCAGGGGTCGACCTATGGCTACACCTTC. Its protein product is CSVAQGSTYGYTF.

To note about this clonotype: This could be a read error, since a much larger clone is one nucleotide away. This CDR3 reads CASSLGQGHGYTF. The CDR3 region has the DNA TGTGCCAGCAGCTTAGGACAGGGCCATGGCTACACCTTC. The chain links TRBV7-2 to TRBJ1-2; 7 bases fit TRBD1. The germline gives CDR1 SGHTA, CDR2 FQGNSA. Germline trimming cut 1 base from V and 6 bases from J; bases unmatched to any gene: 2. The CDR3 is made up of 13 amino acids.

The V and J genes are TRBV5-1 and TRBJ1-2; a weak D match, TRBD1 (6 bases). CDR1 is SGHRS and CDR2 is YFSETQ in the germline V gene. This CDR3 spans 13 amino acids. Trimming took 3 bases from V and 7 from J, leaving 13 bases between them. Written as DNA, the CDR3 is TGCGCCAGCAGCTCCCGGGGGGCGACTGGCTACACCTTC. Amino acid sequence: CASSSRGATGYTF.

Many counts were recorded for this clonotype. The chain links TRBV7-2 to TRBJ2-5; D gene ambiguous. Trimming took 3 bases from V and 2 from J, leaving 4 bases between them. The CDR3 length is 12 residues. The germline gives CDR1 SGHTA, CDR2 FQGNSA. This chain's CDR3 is CASSFGQETQYF. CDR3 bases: TGTGCCAGCAGCTTTGGTCAAGAGACCCAGTACTTC.

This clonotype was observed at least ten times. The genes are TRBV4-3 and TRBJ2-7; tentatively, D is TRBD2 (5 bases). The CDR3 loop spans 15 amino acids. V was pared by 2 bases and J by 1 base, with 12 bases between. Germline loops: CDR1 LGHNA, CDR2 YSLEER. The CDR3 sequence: CASSQFRGSSYEQYF. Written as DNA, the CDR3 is TGCGCCAGCAGCCAATTTCGGGGATCTTCCTACGAGCAGTACTTC.

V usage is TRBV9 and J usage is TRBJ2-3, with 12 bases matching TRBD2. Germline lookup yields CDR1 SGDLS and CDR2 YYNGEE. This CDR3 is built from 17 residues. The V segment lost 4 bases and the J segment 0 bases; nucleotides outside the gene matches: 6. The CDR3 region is CASSLRTSGVSTDTQYF. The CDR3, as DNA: TGTGCCAGCAGCTTACGGACTAGCGGGGTTAGCACAGATACGCAGTATTTT. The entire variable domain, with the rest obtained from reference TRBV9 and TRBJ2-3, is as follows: DSGVTQTPKHLITATGQRVTLRCSPRSGDLSVYWYQQSLDQGLQFLIQYYNGEERAKGNILERFSAQQFPDLHSELNLSSLELGDSALYFCASSLRTSGVSTDTQYFGPGTRLTVL.

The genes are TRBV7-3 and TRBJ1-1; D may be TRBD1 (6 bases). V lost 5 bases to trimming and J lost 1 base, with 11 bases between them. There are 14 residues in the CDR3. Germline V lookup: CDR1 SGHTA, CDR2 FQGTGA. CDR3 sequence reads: CASSRRGSNTEAFF. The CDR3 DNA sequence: TGTGCCAGCAGCAGAAGGGGGTCGAACACTGAAGCTTTCTTT.

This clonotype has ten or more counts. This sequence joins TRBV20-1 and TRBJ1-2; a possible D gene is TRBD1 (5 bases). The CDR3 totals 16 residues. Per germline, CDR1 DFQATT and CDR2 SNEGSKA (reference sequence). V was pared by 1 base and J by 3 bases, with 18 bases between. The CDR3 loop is CSARVRQGEGYYGYTF. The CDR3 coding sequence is TGCAGTGCTAGAGTCCGACAAGGGGAGGGGTACTATGGCTACACCTTC.

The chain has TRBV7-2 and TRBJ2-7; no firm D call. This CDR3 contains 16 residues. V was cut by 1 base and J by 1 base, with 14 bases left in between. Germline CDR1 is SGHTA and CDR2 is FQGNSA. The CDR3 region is CASSLVGQISSYEQYF. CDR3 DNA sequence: TGTGCCAGCAGCTTAGTAGGCCAAATATCATCCTACGAGCAGTACTTC.

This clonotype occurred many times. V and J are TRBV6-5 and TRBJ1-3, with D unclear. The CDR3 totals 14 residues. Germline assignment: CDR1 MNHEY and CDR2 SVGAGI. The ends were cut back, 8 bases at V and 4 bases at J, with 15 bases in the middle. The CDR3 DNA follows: TGTGCCAGCCGGGGAACGAGTTTCGGAAACACCATATATTTT. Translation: CASRGTSFGNTIYF.

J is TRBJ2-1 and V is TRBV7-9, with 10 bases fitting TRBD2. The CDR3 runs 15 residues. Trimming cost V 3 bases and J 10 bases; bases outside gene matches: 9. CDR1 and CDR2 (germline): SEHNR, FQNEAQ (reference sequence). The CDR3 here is CASSFRLAGVGEQFF. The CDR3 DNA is TGTGCCAGCAGCTTCCGGCTAGCGGGAGTGGGGGAGCAGTTCTTC. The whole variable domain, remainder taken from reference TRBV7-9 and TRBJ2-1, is DTGVSQNPRHKITKRGQNVTFRCDPISEHNRLYWYRQTLGQGPEFLTYFQNEAQLEKSRLLSDRFSAERPKGSFSTLEIQRTEQGDSAMYLCASSFRLAGVGEQFFGPGTRLTVL.

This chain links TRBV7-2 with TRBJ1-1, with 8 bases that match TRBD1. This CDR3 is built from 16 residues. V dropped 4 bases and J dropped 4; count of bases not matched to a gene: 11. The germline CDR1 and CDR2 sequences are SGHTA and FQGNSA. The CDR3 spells CASSSGQGRFGTEAFF. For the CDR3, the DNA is TGTGCCAGCAGCTCCGGACAGGGTAGGTTTGGCACTGAAGCTTTCTTT.

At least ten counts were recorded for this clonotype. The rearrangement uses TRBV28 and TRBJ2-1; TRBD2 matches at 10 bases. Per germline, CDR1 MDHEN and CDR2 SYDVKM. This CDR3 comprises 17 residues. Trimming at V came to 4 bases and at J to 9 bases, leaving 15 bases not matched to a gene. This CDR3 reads CASSSMNGPSGRGEQFF. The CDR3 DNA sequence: TGTGCCAGCAGTTCCATGAATGGGCCTAGCGGGAGAGGTGAGCAGTTCTTC.

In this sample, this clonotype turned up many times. CDR3 amino acids: CASSSEGQPQHF. The CDR3 region has the DNA TGTGCCAGCAGTTCAGAGGGGCAGCCCCAGCATTTT. V is TRBV11-2 and J is TRBJ1-5, with a possible D match to TRBD1 (5 bases). This CDR3 is built from 12 residues. V was clipped by 6 bases and J by 7 bases, with 10 bases between them. Germline V CDR1 and CDR2: SGHAT, FQNNGV.

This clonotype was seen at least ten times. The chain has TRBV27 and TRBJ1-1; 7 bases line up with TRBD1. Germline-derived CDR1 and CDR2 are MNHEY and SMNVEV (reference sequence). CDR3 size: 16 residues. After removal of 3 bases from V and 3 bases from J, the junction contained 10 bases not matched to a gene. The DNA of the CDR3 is TGTGCCAGCAGTTTCCCACAGGGGAGATACGACACTGAAGCTTTCTTT. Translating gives CASSFPQGRYDTEAFF.

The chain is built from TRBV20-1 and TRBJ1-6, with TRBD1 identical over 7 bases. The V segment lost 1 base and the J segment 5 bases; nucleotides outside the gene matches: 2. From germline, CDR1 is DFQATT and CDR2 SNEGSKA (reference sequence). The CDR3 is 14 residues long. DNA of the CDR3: TGCAGTGCTAGAGGGACAGGAGATAATTCACCCCTCCACTTT. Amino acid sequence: CSARGTGDNSPLHF.

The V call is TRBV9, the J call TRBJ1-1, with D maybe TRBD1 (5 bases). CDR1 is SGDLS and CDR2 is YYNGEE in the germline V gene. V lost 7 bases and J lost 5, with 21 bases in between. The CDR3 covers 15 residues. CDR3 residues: CASSMEGTGVTEAFF. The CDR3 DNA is TGTGCCAGCTCTATGGAGGGGACCGGGGTGACTGAAGCTTTCTTT. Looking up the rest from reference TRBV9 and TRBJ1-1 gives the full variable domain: DSGVTQTPKHLITATGQRVTLRCSPRSGDLSVYWYQQSLDQGLQFLIQYYNGEERAKGNILERFSAQQFPDLHSELNLSSLELGDSALYFCASSMEGTGVTEAFFGQGTRLTVV.

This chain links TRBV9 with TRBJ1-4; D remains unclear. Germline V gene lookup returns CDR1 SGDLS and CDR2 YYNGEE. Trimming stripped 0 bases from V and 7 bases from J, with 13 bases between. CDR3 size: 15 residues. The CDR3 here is CASSVDGLVGEKLFF. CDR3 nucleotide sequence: TGTGCCAGCAGCGTAGACGGCCTCGTAGGTGAAAAACTGTTTTTT.

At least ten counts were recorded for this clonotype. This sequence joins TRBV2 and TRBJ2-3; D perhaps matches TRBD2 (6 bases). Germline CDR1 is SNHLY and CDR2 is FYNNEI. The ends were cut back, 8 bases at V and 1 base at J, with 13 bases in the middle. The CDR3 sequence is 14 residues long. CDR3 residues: CASLRLVGTDTQYF. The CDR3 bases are TGTGCCAGCCTACGACTAGTGGGCACAGATACGCAGTATTTT.

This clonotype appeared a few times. This CDR3 reads CASSETGRTPPGNEQFF. The DNA for the CDR3 is TGTGCCAGCAGTGAAACAGGAAGAACGCCCCCGGGGAATGAGCAGTTCTTC. The chain combines TRBV6-2 or TRBV6-3 with TRBJ2-1; D could derive from TRBD1 or TRBD2 (5 bases each). The CDR3 covers 17 residues. Trimming cost V 5 bases and J 7 bases, with 24 bases left between them. Germline lookup yields CDR1 MNHEY and CDR2 SVGEGT.